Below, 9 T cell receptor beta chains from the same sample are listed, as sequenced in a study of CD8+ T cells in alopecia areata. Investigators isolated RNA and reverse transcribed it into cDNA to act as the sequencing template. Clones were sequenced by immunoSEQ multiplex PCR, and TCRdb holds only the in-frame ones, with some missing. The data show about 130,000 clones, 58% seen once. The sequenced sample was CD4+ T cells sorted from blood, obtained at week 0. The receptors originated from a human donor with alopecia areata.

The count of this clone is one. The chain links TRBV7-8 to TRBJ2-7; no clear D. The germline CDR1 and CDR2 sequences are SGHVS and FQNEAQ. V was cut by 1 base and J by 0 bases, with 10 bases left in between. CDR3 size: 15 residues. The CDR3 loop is CASSLEDGNSYEQYF. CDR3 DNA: TGTGCCAGCAGCTTAGAAGACGGAAACTCCTACGAGCAGTACTTC.

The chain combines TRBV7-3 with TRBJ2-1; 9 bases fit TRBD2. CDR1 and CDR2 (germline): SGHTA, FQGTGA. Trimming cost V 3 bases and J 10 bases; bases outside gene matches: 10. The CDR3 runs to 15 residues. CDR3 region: CASSFTSGRHEEQFF. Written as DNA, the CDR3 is TGTGCCAGCAGCTTTACCAGCGGGAGGCATGAAGAGCAGTTCTTC.

The CDR3 DNA reads TGTGCCAGCAGCGTAACTCCTCACTCTGGGGCCAACGTCCTGACTTTC. Translation: CASSVTPHSGANVLTF. The chain recombines TRBV9 with TRBJ2-6, with D unclear. The CDR3 covers 16 residues. The germline V gene encodes CDR1 SGDLS and CDR2 YYNGEE. V gave up 1 base and J gave up 0 bases, with 8 bases separating them.

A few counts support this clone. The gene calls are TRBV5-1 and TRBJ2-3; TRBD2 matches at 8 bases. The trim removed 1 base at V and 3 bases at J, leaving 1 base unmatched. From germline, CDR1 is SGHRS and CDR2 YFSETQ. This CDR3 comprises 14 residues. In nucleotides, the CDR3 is TGCGCCAGCAGCTTGACTAGCGGTACAGATACGCAGTATTTT. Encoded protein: CASSLTSGTDTQYF.

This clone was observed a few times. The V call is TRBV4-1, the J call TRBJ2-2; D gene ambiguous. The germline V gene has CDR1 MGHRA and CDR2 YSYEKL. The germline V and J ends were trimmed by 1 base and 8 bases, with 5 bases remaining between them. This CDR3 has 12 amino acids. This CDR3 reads CASSQVSGELFF. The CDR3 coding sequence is TGCGCCAGCAGCCAAGTCTCTGGGGAGCTGTTTTTT.

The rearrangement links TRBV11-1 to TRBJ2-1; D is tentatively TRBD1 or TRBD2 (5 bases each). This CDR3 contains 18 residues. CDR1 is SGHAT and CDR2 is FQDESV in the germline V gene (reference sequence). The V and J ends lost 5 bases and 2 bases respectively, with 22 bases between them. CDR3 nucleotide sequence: TGTGCCAGCAGCCTACGAGGTCCGGGGCCAACGGCCTACAATGAGCAGTTCTTC. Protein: CASSLRGPGPTAYNEQFF.

CDR3 in amino acids: CASSPPDRAYEQYF. CDR3 DNA sequence: TGTGCCAGCAGCCCGCCGGACAGGGCCTACGAGCAGTACTTC. The chain combines TRBV7-2 with TRBJ2-7; 8 bases align to TRBD1. This CDR3 is built from 14 residues. CDR1 is SGHTA and CDR2 is FQGNSA in the germline V gene. Trimming at V came to 5 bases and at J to 2 bases, leaving 5 bases not matched to a gene.

The CDR3 is CASSAGTYPFHEQYF. CDR3 nucleotides: TGTGCCAGCAGCGCCGGGACTTATCCTTTCCACGAGCAGTACTTC. The V gene is TRBV9, the J gene TRBJ2-7; D perhaps matches TRBD2 (6 bases). This CDR3 is 15 amino acids long. Per germline, CDR1 SGDLS and CDR2 YYNGEE. V was clipped by 3 bases and J by 5 bases, with 18 bases between them. Full variable domain (outside the CDR3, taken from reference TRBV9 and TRBJ2-7): DSGVTQTPKHLITATGQRVTLRCSPRSGDLSVYWYQQSLDQGLQFLIQYYNGEERAKGNILERFSAQQFPDLHSELNLSSLELGDSALYFCASSAGTYPFHEQYFGPGTRLTVT.

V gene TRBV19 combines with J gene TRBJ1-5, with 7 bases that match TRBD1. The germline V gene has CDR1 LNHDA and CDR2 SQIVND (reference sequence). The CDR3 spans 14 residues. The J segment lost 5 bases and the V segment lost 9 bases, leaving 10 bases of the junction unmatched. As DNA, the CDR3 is TGTGCCAGAGGTTTGACAGGGCGAGATCAGCCCCAGCATTTT. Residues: CARGLTGRDQPQHF.